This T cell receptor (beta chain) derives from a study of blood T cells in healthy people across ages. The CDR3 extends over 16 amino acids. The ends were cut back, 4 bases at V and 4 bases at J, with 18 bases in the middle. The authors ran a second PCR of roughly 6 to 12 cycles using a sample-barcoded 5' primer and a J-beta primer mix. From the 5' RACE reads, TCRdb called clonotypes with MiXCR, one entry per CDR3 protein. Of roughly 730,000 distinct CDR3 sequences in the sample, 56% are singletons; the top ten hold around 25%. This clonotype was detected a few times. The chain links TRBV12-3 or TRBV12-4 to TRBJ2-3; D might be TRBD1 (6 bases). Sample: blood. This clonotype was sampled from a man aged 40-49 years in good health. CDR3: CASSWNLDSDADTQYF. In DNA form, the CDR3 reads TGTGCCAGCAGTTGGAATCTGGACAGCGACGCAGATACGCAGTATTTT.